This record looks at one T cell receptor (beta chain) sequence and its context. The sample belongs to a study of blood T cell repertoires in COVID-19. Some clones are missing from TCRdb's copy, which holds only in-frame ones; the method was immunoSEQ multiplex PCR. Of fewer than 250,000 clones in the sample, 82% were seen once. The V and J ends lost 5 bases and 4 bases, in that order; junction bases with no gene match: 7. Germline CDR1 and CDR2: MNHEY and SVGAGI. This CDR3 contains 14 residues. The V call is TRBV6-5, the J call TRBJ1-2; 7 positions match TRBD1. This TCR derives from a woman aged 55 to 70 with COVID-19, enrolled during active disease. The sample taken for sequencing was peripheral blood. CDR3 protein: CASSRTGPIYGYTF. CDR3 bases: TGTGCCAGCAGTAGGACAGGACCAATCTATGGCTACACCTTC.